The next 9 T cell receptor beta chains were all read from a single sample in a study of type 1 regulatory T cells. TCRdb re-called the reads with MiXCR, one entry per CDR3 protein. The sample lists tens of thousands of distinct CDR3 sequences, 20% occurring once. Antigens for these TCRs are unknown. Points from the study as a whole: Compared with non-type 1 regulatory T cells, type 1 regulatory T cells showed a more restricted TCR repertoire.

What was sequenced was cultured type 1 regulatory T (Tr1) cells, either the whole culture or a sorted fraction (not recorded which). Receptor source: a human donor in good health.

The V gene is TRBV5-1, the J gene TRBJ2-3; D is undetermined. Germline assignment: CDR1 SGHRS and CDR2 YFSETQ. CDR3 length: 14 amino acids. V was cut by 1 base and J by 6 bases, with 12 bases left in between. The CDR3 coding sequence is TGCGCCAGCAGCTTGTACAGTCAGTCGGATACGCAGTATTTT. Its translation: CASSLYSQSDTQYF. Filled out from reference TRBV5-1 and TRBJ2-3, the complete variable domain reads KAGVTQTPRYLIKTRGQQVTLSCSPISGHRSVSWYQQTPGQGLQFLFEYFSETQRNKGNFPGRFSGRQFSNSRSEMNVSTLELGDSALYLCASSLYSQSDTQYFGPGTRLTVL.

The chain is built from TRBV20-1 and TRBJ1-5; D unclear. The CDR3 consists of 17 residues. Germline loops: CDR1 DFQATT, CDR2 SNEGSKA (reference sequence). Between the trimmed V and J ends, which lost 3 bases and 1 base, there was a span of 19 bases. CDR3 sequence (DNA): TGCAGTGCTAGCGCCTACGTCGCCGTAGGGAGCAATCAGCCCCAGCATTTT. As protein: CSASAYVAVGSNQPQHF.

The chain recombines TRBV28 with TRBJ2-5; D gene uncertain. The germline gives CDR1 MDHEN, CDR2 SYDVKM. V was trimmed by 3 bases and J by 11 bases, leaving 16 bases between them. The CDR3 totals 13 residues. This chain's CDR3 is CASSLSSTDTQYF. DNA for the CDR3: TGTGCCAGCAGTTTGTCCAGCACAGATACGCAGTACTTC.

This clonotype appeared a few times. As DNA, the CDR3 is TGTGCCAGCAGCTTCTCACTGACTAGCATTACGGAGACCCAGTACTTC. This translates into CASSFSLTSITETQYF. J is TRBJ2-5 and V is TRBV5-5; TRBD2 matches 7 bases. With V trimmed by 2 bases and J by 5 bases, 12 bases remained unmatched. The CDR3 sequence is 16 residues long. Germline CDR1 is SGHKS and CDR2 is YYEKEE (reference sequence).

The CDR3 DNA reads TGCGCCAGCAGCTTGGCCCTGGGACTAGCGGTGAGGTATGAGCAGTTCTTC. This gives the protein CASSLALGLAVRYEQFF. The V gene is TRBV5-1, the J gene TRBJ2-1; 11 bases fit TRBD2. This CDR3 contains 17 residues. Trimming at V came to 0 bases and at J to 8 bases, leaving 10 bases not matched to a gene. CDR1 and CDR2 (germline): SGHRS, YFSETQ.

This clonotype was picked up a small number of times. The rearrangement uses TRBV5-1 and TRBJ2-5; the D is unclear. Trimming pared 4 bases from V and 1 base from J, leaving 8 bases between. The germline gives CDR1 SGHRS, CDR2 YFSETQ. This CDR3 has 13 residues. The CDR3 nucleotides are TGCGCCAGCAGCCCAGAGTTCCAAGAGACCCAGTACTTC. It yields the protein CASSPEFQETQYF.

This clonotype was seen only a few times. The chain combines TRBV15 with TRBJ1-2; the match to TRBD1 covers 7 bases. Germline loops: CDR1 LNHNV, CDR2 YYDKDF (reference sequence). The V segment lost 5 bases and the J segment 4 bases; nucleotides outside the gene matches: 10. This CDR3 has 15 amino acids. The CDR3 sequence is CATSARRDSGYGYTF. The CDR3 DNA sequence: TGTGCCACCAGCGCACGCCGGGACAGCGGCTATGGCTACACCTTC.

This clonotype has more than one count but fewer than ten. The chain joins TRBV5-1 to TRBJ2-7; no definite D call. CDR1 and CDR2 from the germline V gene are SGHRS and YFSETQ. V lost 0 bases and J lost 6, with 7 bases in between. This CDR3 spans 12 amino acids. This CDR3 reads CASSLVGSEQYF. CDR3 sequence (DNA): TGCGCCAGCAGCTTGGTGGGGTCCGAGCAGTACTTC. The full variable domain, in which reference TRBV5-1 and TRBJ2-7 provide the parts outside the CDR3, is KAGVTQTPRYLIKTRGQQVTLSCSPISGHRSVSWYQQTPGQGLQFLFEYFSETQRNKGNFPGRFSGRQFSNSRSEMNVSTLELGDSALYLCASSLVGSEQYFGPGTRLTVT.

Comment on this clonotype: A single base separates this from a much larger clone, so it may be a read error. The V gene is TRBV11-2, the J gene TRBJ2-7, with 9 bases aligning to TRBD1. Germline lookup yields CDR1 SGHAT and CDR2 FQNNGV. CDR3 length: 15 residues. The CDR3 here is CASSLDRGVWYEQYF. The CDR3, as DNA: TGTGCCAGCAGCCTAGACAGGGGGGTATGGTATGAGCAGTACTTC.